The rows below give T cell receptor beta chains drawn from one sample of a study of CD8 T cells in Susac syndrome. TCRdb fed the immunoSEQ multiplex PCR reads into MiXCR, producing one record per CDR3 protein. This table has around 150,000 distinct CDR3 sequences, over 85% appearing once. Sequenced input: CD8+ T cells from PBMCs. The receptor source for this set is a human donor in good health. CDR3s include the opening cysteine and the closing phenylalanine or tryptophan. The D gene is left open where the match is weak. Clone sizes are given selectively: once, few, many, or a class where the clone is expanded.

TGTGCCAGCAGCGTAGTAGACAGCGCCTACAATGAGCAGTTCTTC CASSVVDSAYNEQFF NA TRBJ2-1 TRBV9 NA
TGCAGTGCTAGACTGGCGGGAGTTTACACAGATACGCAGTATTTT CSARLAGVYTDTQYF TRBD2 TRBJ2-3 TRBV20-1 NA
TGCGCCAGCAGCCAAAGGTCCCAGGGGTCGGAGACCCAGTACTTC CASSQRSQGSETQYF NA TRBJ2-5 TRBV4-3 NA
TGTGCCAGCAGTTTATATACGGTCGGCAATCAGCCCCAGCATTTT CASSLYTVGNQPQHF NA TRBJ1-5 TRBV28 NA
TGTGCCACCAGCAGGCCGGGACTAGCGGGATTTATTGATACGCAGTATTTT CATSRPGLAGFIDTQYF TRBD2 TRBJ2-3 TRBV15 NA
TGTGCCAGCAGCTCGGGGCCCATAGGCGAGCAGTACTTC CASSSGPIGEQYF NA TRBJ2-7 TRBV11-2 NA
TGTGCCACCAGGGGGCCCGTTTCCACTGAAGCTTTCTTT CATRGPVSTEAFF NA TRBJ1-1 TRBV15 NA
TGTGCCAGCAGCAAAGAGGAGCCGGGCAACAATGAGCAGTTCTTC CASSKEEPGNNEQFF NA TRBJ2-1 TRBV21-1 NA
TGTGCCAGCAGCTTGAAGAGGGATCCCGCCAATGAGCAGTTCTTC CASSLKRDPANEQFF NA TRBJ2-1 TRBV7-2 once
TGTGCCTGGAGTCCCAGCTACGAGCAGTACTTC CAWSPSYEQYF NA TRBJ2-7 TRBV30 NA
TGTGCCAGCACTAGTGGTGATGAGCAGTTCTTC CASTSGDEQFF NA TRBJ2-1 TRBV27 once
TGTGCCAGCAGCCAGATCAGGGGGACTAATGAAAAACTGTTTTTT CASSQIRGTNEKLFF TRBD1 TRBJ1-4 TRBV14 NA
TGTGCCACCAGCAGACTCAGAAACACCATATATTTT CATSRLRNTIYF NA TRBJ1-3 TRBV15 NA
TGCAGCGTTGAGACGGGGAAGAACACCGGGGAGCTGTTTTTT CSVETGKNTGELFF NA TRBJ2-2 TRBV29-1 NA
TGTGCCAGCAGTACGACAGGGGGCCGCTCCTACAATGAGCAGTTCTTC CASSTTGGRSYNEQFF TRBD1 TRBJ2-1 TRBV27 NA
TGCAGTGCTAGAGACCGTACGCCGGGACAGGGGGGATACGAGCAGTACTTC CSARDRTPGQGGYEQYF TRBD1 TRBJ2-7 TRBV20-1 NA
TGTGCCTGGATGGTTGGAGCAGAGACTAGCGGGAGAATCCCCTACAATGAGCAGTTCTTC CAWMVGAETSGRIPYNEQFF TRBD2 TRBJ2-1 TRBV30 NA
TGTGCCAGCAGTTTTATCGGCGGGAGGGCAGAAGAGCAGTACTTC CASSFIGGRAEEQYF TRBD2 TRBJ2-7 TRBV28 NA
TGCAGCGTTGGTGGGACAGGGGACTACGAGCAGTACTTC CSVGGTGDYEQYF TRBD1 TRBJ2-7 TRBV29-1 NA
TGTGCCTACGCAGGGCTACACAATGAGCAGTTCTTC CAYAGLHNEQFF NA TRBJ2-1 TRBV30 NA
TGTGCCAGCAGTTTATTCGGACAGGGGGCCAACGAGCAGTACTTC CASSLFGQGANEQYF TRBD1 TRBJ2-7 TRBV28 NA
TGCGCCAGCAGCTTGGACAGCAGCTCTGGGGCCAACGTCCTGACTTTC CASSLDSSSGANVLTF NA TRBJ2-6 TRBV5-1 NA
TGTGCCAGCAGTCCGGACAGTTATGGCTACACCTTC CASSPDSYGYTF NA TRBJ1-2 TRBV27 few
TGTGCCAGCGGCTACAATGAGCAGTTCTTC CASGYNEQFF NA TRBJ2-1 TRBV5-4 few
TGTGCCAGCAGTTTTGGACCCCGGCCCGATACGCAGTATTTT CASSFGPRPDTQYF NA TRBJ2-3 TRBV28 few
TGTGCCAGCAGCCAAGACGGACTAGCGGTATACACCGGGGAGCTGTTTTTT CASSQDGLAVYTGELFF TRBD2 TRBJ2-2 TRBV3-1 NA
TGCAGCGTCCGAGTCCGGGACACCTACGAGCAGTACTTC CSVRVRDTYEQYF NA TRBJ2-7 TRBV29-1 NA
TGCAGTAATCCGGGCCTTTTCAATGAGCAGTTCTTC CSNPGLFNEQFF NA TRBJ2-1 TRBV20-1 once
TGTGCCACCAGCTCCGACAGGGCTAGTTCCTACGAGCAGTACTTC CATSSDRASSYEQYF TRBD1 TRBJ2-7 TRBV15 NA
TGCGCCAGCAGCCAAGAAGGGGGCAAATACAATGAGCAGTTCTTC CASSQEGGKYNEQFF TRBD1 TRBJ2-1 TRBV4-3 NA
TGTGCCAGCCGTGATAGGGGAGATGAAAAACTGTTTTTT CASRDRGDEKLFF NA TRBJ1-4 TRBV2 NA
TGCGCCAGCAGCCCCCGAGACGCCCGACTCTACGAGCAGTACTTC CASSPRDARLYEQYF NA TRBJ2-7 TRBV5-1 NA
TGTGCCACCAGCAGAGAAAAGACCGCCGCCTACGAGCAGTACTTC CATSREKTAAYEQYF NA TRBJ2-7 TRBV15 NA